The present TCR beta chain was sequenced within a study of Graves' ophthalmopathy and Graves' hyperthyroidism. This CDR3 is built from 17 residues. V lost 0 bases and J lost 2, with 17 bases in between. Germline V lookup: CDR1 SGHTA, CDR2 FQGNSA. The source of the PBMCs was less than 12 ml of fresh peripheral blood. Using RNA transcripts, the TCR beta CDR3 regions were amplified. Investigators did first-round RT-PCR with HTBI primers, then second-round multiplex PCR. TCRdb re-called the multiplex PCR reads through MiXCR, storing one row per CDR3 protein. In the table there are 650,000 to 900,000 distinct CDR3 sequences, approximately 40% of which are singletons.

This receptor was obtained from an adult man with Graves' ophthalmopathy. Sequenced input: peripheral blood. The genes are TRBV7-2 and TRBJ2-7; D perhaps matches TRBD2 (7 bases). For the CDR3, the DNA is TGTACCAGCAGCTTAGCCGGGGGGCCTTCGGTAACCTACGAGCAGTACTTC. Its translation is CTSSLAGGPSVTYEQYF.